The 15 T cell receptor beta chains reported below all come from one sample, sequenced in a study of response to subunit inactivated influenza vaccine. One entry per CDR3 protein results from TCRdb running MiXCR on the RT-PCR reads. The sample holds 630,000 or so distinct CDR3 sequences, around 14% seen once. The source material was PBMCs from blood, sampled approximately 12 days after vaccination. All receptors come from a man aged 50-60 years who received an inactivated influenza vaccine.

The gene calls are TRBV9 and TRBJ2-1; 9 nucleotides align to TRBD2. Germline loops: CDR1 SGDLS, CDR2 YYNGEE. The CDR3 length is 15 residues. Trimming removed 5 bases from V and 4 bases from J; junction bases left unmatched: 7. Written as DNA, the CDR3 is TGTGCCAGCAGTGTTAGCGGGAGAATTTACAATGAGCAGTTCTTC. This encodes CASSVSGRIYNEQFF.

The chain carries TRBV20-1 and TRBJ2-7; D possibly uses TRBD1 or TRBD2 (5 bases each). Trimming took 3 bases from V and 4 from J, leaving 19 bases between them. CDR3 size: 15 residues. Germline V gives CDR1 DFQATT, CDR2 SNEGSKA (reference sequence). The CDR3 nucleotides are TGCAGTGCTAGGGGAACCGGGACGGTTTTTTACGAGCAGTACTTC. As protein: CSARGTGTVFYEQYF.

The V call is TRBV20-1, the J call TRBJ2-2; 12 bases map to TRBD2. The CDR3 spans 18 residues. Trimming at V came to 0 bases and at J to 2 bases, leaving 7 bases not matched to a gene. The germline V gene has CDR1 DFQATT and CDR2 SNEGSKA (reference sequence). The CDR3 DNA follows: TGCAGTGCTAGAGACCCACGGACTAGCGGGGTTAACACCGGGGAGCTGTTTTTT. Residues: CSARDPRTSGVNTGELFF.

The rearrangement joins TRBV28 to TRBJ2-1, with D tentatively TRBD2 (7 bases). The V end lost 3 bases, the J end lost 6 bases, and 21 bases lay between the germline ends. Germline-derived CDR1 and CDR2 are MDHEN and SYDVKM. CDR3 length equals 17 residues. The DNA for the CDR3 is TGTGCCAGCAGTTTCCCTAGCGGAGGGGGGTATAGCAATGAGCAGTTCTTC. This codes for CASSFPSGGGYSNEQFF. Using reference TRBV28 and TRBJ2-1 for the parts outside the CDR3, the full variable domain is DVKVTQSSRYLVKRTGEKVFLECVQDMDHENMFWYRQDPGLGLRLIYFSYDVKMKEKGDIPEGYSVSREKKERFSLILESASTNQTSMYLCASSFPSGGGYSNEQFFGPGTRLTVL.

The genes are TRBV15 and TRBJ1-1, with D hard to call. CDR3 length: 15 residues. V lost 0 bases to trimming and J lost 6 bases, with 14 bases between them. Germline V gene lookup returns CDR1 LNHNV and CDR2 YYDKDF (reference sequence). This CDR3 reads CATSRDRRMRAEAFF. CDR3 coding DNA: TGTGCCACCAGCAGAGATAGGAGGATGCGAGCTGAAGCTTTCTTT. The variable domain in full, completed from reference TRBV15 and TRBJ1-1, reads DAMVIQNPRYQVTQFGKPVTLSCSQTLNHNVMYWYQQKSSQAPKLLFHYYDKDFNNEADTPDNFQSRRPNTSFCFLDIRSPGLGDTAMYLCATSRDRRMRAEAFFGQGTRLTVV.

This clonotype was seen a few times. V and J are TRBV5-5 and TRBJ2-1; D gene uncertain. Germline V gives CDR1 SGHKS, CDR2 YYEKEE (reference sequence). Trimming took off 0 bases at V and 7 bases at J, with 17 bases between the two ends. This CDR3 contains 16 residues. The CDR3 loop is CASSLGVLRAGNEQFF. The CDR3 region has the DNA TGTGCCAGCAGCTTGGGGGTCCTCCGGGCTGGGAATGAGCAGTTCTTC.

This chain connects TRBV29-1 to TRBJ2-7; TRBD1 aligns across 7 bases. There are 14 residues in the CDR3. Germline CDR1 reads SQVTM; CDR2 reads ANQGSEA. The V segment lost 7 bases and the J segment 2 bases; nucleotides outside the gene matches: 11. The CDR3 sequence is CSAQRQGGTYEQYF. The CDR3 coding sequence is TGCAGCGCACAACGACAGGGCGGTACCTACGAGCAGTACTTC.

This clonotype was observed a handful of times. The CDR3 nucleotides are TGCAGTGCTAGAGTTTTTAGCGGACACAATGAGCAGTTCTTC. Its translation is CSARVFSGHNEQFF. The chain joins TRBV20-1 to TRBJ2-1; TRBD2 might be the D (6 bases). Germline values: CDR1 DFQATT, CDR2 SNEGSKA (reference sequence). The CDR3 runs to 14 residues. Trimming removed 1 base at V and 5 bases at J, with 12 bases between.

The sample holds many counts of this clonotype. The CDR3 DNA reads TGCGCCAGCAGCCAAGATCCCCCGGGAGGGAACACCGGGGAGCTGTTTTTT. Residues: CASSQDPPGGNTGELFF. V usage is TRBV4-3 and J usage is TRBJ2-2; 7 bases line up with TRBD2. The CDR3 runs to 17 residues. Trimming at V came to 0 bases and at J to 1 base, leaving 5 bases not matched to a gene. Looked up from germline, CDR1 is LGHNA and CDR2 is YSLEER.

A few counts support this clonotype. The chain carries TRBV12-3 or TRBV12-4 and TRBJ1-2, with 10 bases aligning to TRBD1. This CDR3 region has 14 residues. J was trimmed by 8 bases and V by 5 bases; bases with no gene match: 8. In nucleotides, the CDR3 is TGTGCCAGCAGTATACGACAGGGGGCTGGAGGCTACACCTTC. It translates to CASSIRQGAGGYTF.

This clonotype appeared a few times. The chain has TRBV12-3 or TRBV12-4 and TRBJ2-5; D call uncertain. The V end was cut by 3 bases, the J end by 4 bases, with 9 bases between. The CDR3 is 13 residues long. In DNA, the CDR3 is TGTGCCAGCAGTTTGCTCCTGCGAGAGACCCAGTACTTC. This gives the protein CASSLLLRETQYF.

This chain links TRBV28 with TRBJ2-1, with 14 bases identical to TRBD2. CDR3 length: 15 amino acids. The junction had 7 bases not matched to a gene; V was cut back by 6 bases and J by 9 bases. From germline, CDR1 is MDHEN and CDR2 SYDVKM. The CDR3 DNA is TGTGCCAGCAGCTTGCCGGGACTAGCGGGGGTTGAGCAGTTCTTC. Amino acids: CASSLPGLAGVEQFF.

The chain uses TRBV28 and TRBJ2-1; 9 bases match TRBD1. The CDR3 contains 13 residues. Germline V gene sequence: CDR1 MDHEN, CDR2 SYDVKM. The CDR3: CAVPGTGSNEQFF. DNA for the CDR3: TGTGCTGTTCCCGGGACAGGGAGCAATGAGCAGTTCTTC.

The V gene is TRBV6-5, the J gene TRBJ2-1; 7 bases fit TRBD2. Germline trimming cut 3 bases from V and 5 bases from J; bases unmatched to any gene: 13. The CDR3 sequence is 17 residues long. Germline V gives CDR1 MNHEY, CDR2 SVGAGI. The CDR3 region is CASSYGSGTIGNNEQFF. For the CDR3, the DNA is TGTGCCAGCAGTTATGGGTCCGGGACTATAGGGAACAATGAGCAGTTCTTC.

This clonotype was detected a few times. CDR3 sequence reads: CASSLAPGDYGYTF. In DNA, the CDR3 is TGCGCCAGCAGCTTGGCCCCAGGGGACTATGGCTACACCTTC. This chain joins TRBV5-1 and TRBJ1-2; maybe TRBD1 (6 bases). The length of the CDR3 is 14 residues. Germline loops: CDR1 SGHRS, CDR2 YFSETQ. V lost 0 bases, J lost 3 bases, and 9 bases lay in between.